The 16 T cell receptor beta chains below all came from one sample that was sequenced in a study of blood T cells in healthy people across ages. For the second PCR, which ran for about 6 to 12 cycles, a sample-barcoded 5' primer and a J-beta primer mix were used. One entry per CDR3 protein, called by TCRdb with MiXCR from the 5' RACE reads. The sample gives hundreds of thousands of distinct CDR3 sequences, just over 55% of which show up once; around 25% is in the top ten. Sequenced material: blood. The source is a middle-aged man in good health.

A single count supports this clonotype. The chain has TRBV6-2 or TRBV6-3 and TRBJ2-6; the D is unclear. Trimming removed 4 bases at V and 2 bases at J, with 18 bases between. The CDR3 length is 18 residues. Germline-derived CDR1 and CDR2 are MNHEY and SVGEGT. The CDR3 region has the DNA TGTGCCAGCAGTTCCCTCGAGTTTTCAACAACTGGGGCCAACGTCCTGACTTTC. Protein product: CASSSLEFSTTGANVLTF.

Of note for this clonotype: Its ends do not fully match the called genes, so a read error is possible. The chain joins TRBV29-1 to TRBJ2-3, with D tentatively TRBD1 (6 bases). Per germline, CDR1 SQVTM and CDR2 ANQGSEA. The CDR3 consists of 14 residues. The CDR3 nucleotides are TGCAGCGTTGAAGAGGGGGCTTCAACAGATACGCGGTATTTT. Translating gives CSVEEGASTDTRYF.

The chain uses TRBV7-9 and TRBJ2-5, with 7 nucleotides matching TRBD2. The CDR3 covers 17 residues. Trimming at V came to 4 bases and at J to 2 bases, leaving 13 bases not matched to a gene. Germline CDR1 reads SEHNR; CDR2 reads FQNEAQ (reference sequence). The CDR3 loop reads CASSSDSAGRLQETQYF. The CDR3 DNA is TGTGCCAGCAGCTCAGATTCAGCGGGACGATTACAAGAGACCCAGTACTTC.

This clonotype was found once. The genes are TRBV9 and TRBJ2-4; 14 nucleotides match TRBD2. The DNA end is a closer match to TRBJ2-7, so the J assignment may be wrong. From germline, CDR1 is SGDLS and CDR2 YYNGEE. CDR3 size: 17 residues. The CDR3: CASSVHSTSGRVYEQYF. For the CDR3, the DNA is TGTGCCAGCAGCGTCCATTCGACTAGCGGGAGGGTCTACGAGCAGTACTTC.

The table lists this clonotype with a count of one. This chain joins TRBV6-6 and TRBJ2-4, with D perhaps matching TRBD1 or TRBD2 (6 bases each). The J call is in doubt because the DNA end fits TRBJ2-7 better. This CDR3 region has 15 residues. Germline CDR1 reads MNHNY; CDR2 reads SVGAGI (reference sequence). The CDR3 loop is CASSYSGGTTYEQYF. CDR3 coding DNA: TGTGCCAGCAGTTACTCCGGCGGGACAACTTACGAGCAGTACTTC.

The chain employs TRBV11-1 and TRBJ2-7; D perhaps matches TRBD2 (6 bases). The V end was cut by 4 bases, the J end by 5 bases, with 18 bases between. This CDR3 comprises 15 residues. Germline values: CDR1 SGHAT, CDR2 FQDESV (reference sequence). CDR3 in DNA: TGTGCCAGCAGCTCGGGGAGTGGGCGGGACCACGAGCAGTACTTC. This translates into CASSSGSGRDHEQYF.

The chain carries TRBV3-1 and TRBJ2-1; no firm D call. Trimming removed 1 base from V and 7 bases from J, with 8 bases in between. The CDR3 is 13 amino acids. Germline values: CDR1 LGHDT, CDR2 YNNKEL (reference sequence). CDR3 DNA: TGTGCCAGCAGCCAAGCTGGGTCTAATGAGCAGTTCTTC. It encodes CASSQAGSNEQFF.

The chain couples TRBV5-1 to TRBJ1-6; the D gene is possibly TRBD1 (5 bases). Germline V gene data show CDR1 as SGHRS and CDR2 as YFSETQ. The V end was cut by 6 bases, the J end by 10 bases, with 20 bases between. The CDR3 has 15 residues. CDR3 nucleotides: TGCGCCAGCACCTCTACGGGGCTAACGGGATCACCCCTCCACTTT. Its protein is CASTSTGLTGSPLHF.

This clonotype was detected a few times. CDR3 nucleotides: TGCGCCAGCAGCCAAGAGGGTCGCGGTGATAATGAAAAACTGTTTTTT. Translating gives CASSQEGRGDNEKLFF. This chain connects TRBV4-3 to TRBJ1-4; D gene ambiguous. The ends were cut back, 0 bases at V and 4 bases at J, with 12 bases in the middle. The CDR3 sequence is 16 residues long. Per the germline V gene, CDR1 is LGHNA and CDR2 is YSLEER.

The chain links TRBV7-7 to TRBJ2-5, with TRBD1 identical over 10 bases. The CDR3 covers 16 residues. The germline CDR1 and CDR2 sequences are SSHAT and FNYEAQ (reference sequence). Trimming at V came to 1 base and at J to 1 base, leaving 3 bases not matched to a gene. In nucleotides, the CDR3 is TGTGCCAGCAGCTTAGTGGGGACAGGGGTCCAAGAGACCCAGTACTTC. Translating gives CASSLVGTGVQETQYF.

The chain links TRBV18 to TRBJ1-5, with D uncertain. V lost 1 base and J lost 5, with 12 bases in between. CDR1 and CDR2 (germline): KGHSH, LQKENI. The length of the CDR3 is 15 residues. The CDR3 DNA reads as TGTGCCAGCTCACCACAAGGAACAGACGATCAGCCCCAGCATTTT. This encodes CASSPQGTDDQPQHF.

The V and J genes are TRBV5-1 and TRBJ2-5; TRBD2 matches at 8 bases. Germline V gene data show CDR1 as SGHRS and CDR2 as YFSETQ. The junction had 18 bases not matched to a gene; V was cut back by 6 bases and J by 11 bases. This CDR3 contains 15 residues. The CDR3 DNA follows: TGCGCCAGCATGCGGGAGGTTCTCGGGAACGATGAGCAGTACTTC. Amino acid sequence: CASMREVLGNDEQYF.

The chain joins TRBV28 to TRBJ2-1; D possibly corresponds to TRBD2 (6 bases). The CDR3 has 14 residues. Germline assignment: CDR1 MDHEN and CDR2 SYDVKM. V was trimmed by 2 bases and J by 5 bases, leaving 10 bases between them. CDR3 sequence reads: CASSLPSENNEQFF. Here the CDR3 DNA reads TGTGCCAGCAGTTTACCTAGCGAGAACAATGAGCAGTTCTTC.

This sequence joins TRBV28 and TRBJ1-5; D not certain. CDR1 is MDHEN and CDR2 is SYDVKM in the germline V gene. CDR3 size: 18 residues. V lost 8 bases and J lost 0, with 23 bases in between. CDR3: CASRMEKGTSYSNQPQHF. The CDR3, as DNA: TGTGCCAGCCGAATGGAGAAAGGCACTAGCTATAGCAATCAGCCCCAGCATTTT.

The J gene is TRBJ1-3, the V gene TRBV18; D ambiguous. This CDR3 comprises 14 residues. The germline V and J ends were trimmed by 3 bases and 0 bases, with 6 bases remaining between them. Per germline, CDR1 KGHSH and CDR2 LQKENI. The CDR3 spells CASSPGSSGNTIYF. The CDR3 nucleotides are TGTGCCAGCTCACCGGGGAGCTCTGGAAACACCATATATTTT.

J is TRBJ2-4 and V is TRBV7-2; D uncertain. Gene TRBJ2-7 matches the end of the DNA better, so the J call may be wrong. CDR1 is SGHTA and CDR2 is FQGNSA in the germline V gene. CDR3 length: 14 residues. The CDR3: CASSHGYRSYEQYF. The CDR3 nucleotides are TGTGCCAGCAGCCATGGGTATCGGTCCTACGAGCAGTACTTC.